Shown below are 10 T cell receptor beta chains from a single sample sequenced in a study of blood T cell repertoires in COVID-19. Libraries were prepared by immunoSEQ multiplex PCR; TCRdb keeps only in-frame clonotypes and omits some of them. Of 200,000 to 250,000 clones in the sample, just under 90% were seen once. Sequenced material: peripheral blood. The source is a man aged 25 to 40 with COVID-19, enrolled during active disease.

The table lists this clone with a few counts. The chain carries TRBV7-9 and TRBJ1-1, with D maybe TRBD1 (5 bases). Looked up from germline, CDR1 is SEHNR and CDR2 is FQNEAQ (reference sequence). Trimming stripped 6 bases from V and 3 bases from J, with 17 bases between. The CDR3 is 15 residues long. The CDR3 region has the DNA TGTGCCAGCAGAGCTTGGGCGGCGGGACACACTGAAGCTTTCTTT. Translated: CASRAWAAGHTEAFF.

The chain joins TRBV4-1 to TRBJ2-7, with TRBD1 matching 9 bases. J gave up 5 bases and V 5 bases, and 4 bases lay outside the gene matches. This CDR3 contains 13 residues. CDR1 is MGHRA, CDR2 YSYEKL, per germline. The CDR3, as DNA: TGCGCCAGCAGCACCCGGACAGGGGACGAGCAGTACTTC. It encodes CASSTRTGDEQYF.

V and J are TRBV19 and TRBJ1-2; D is ambiguous. Per the germline V gene, CDR1 is LNHDA and CDR2 is SQIVND (reference sequence). Trimming removed 5 bases from V and 4 bases from J, with 8 bases in between. CDR3 length: 12 amino acids. The CDR3 nucleotides read TGTGCCAGTAGTGGGGAGGCCTATGGCTACACCTTC. Its protein product is CASSGEAYGYTF.

The V and J genes are TRBV11-3 and TRBJ2-1; D may be TRBD1 (6 bases). Germline CDR1 is SGHNT and CDR2 is YENEEA. V was trimmed by 2 bases and J by 4 bases, leaving 15 bases between them. This CDR3 has 16 amino acids. The CDR3 here is CASSLRDEGHYNEQFF. CDR3 nucleotide sequence: TGTGCCAGCAGCTTAAGGGACGAGGGACATTACAATGAGCAGTTCTTC.

This chain links TRBV2 with TRBJ2-5; D is perhaps TRBD1 (6 bases). The ends were cut back, 5 bases at V and 4 bases at J, with 14 bases in the middle. Germline loops: CDR1 SNHLY, CDR2 FYNNEI. The CDR3 runs to 14 residues. This CDR3 reads CASSPRGQRETQYF. The CDR3 region has the DNA TGTGCCAGCAGTCCCAGGGGACAACGAGAGACCCAGTACTTC.

This chain joins TRBV2 and TRBJ2-7; no definite D call. Trimming took 0 bases from V and 0 from J, leaving 9 bases between them. CDR3 length: 15 residues. CDR1 SNHLY and CDR2 FYNNEI come from the germline V gene. The CDR3 DNA reads TGTGCCAGCAGTGAAGCTGGCCGAAGCTCCTACGAGCAGTACTTC. This translates into CASSEAGRSSYEQYF.

The chain employs TRBV2 and TRBJ2-7; 9 nucleotides match TRBD1. The CDR3 spans 14 residues. V gave up 9 bases and J gave up 2 bases; unmatched junction bases: 8. CDR1 and CDR2 (germline): SNHLY, FYNNEI. The CDR3 DNA sequence: TGTGCCAGTGTACCCGGGACAGGGACCTACGAGCAGTACTTC. It yields the protein CASVPGTGTYEQYF.

The chain combines TRBV20-1 with TRBJ2-1, with 11 bases identical to TRBD2. The CDR3 runs to 17 residues. V dropped 3 bases and J dropped 3; count of bases not matched to a gene: 10. Germline CDR1 reads DFQATT; CDR2 reads SNEGSKA (reference sequence). The CDR3 spells CSASGALAGGVYNEQFF. For the CDR3, the DNA is TGCAGTGCTAGTGGAGCGCTAGCGGGAGGAGTCTACAATGAGCAGTTCTTC.

The chain carries TRBV4-3 and TRBJ1-2, with TRBD1 as a possible D gene (6 bases). Per the germline V gene, CDR1 is LGHNA and CDR2 is YSLEER. The CDR3 length is 13 residues. Trimming left V 5 bases short and J 8 bases short, with 15 bases between. CDR3 in DNA: TGCGCCAGCAGCTCCGACAGGCCCTACGGCTACACCTTC. It is translated as CASSSDRPYGYTF.

The chain employs TRBV4-3 and TRBJ2-3; D is uncertain. CDR3 length: 17 amino acids. The V gene lost 3 bases and the J gene lost 5 bases, with 21 bases spanning the gap. Germline lookup yields CDR1 LGHNA and CDR2 YSLEER. The CDR3 nucleotides read TGCGCCAGCAGCCACTTAATTCCGCCCGGCGGTGGAGATACGCAGTATTTT. This gives the protein CASSHLIPPGGGDTQYF.